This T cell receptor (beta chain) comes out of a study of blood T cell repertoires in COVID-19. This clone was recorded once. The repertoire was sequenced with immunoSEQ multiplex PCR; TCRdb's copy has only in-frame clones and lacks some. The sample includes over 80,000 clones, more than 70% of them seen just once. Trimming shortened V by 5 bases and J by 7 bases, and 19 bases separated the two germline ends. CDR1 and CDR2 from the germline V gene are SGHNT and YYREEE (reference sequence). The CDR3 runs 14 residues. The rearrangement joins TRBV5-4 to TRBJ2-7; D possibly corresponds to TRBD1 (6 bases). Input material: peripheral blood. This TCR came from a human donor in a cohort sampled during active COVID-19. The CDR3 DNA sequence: TGTGCCAGCAGTTATTATAACAGGGAAGGAGAGCAGTACTTC. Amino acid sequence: CASSYYNREGEQYF.